This T cell receptor (beta chain) stems from a study of T cell repertoires in cytomegalovirus infection (dated by TCRdb to the late 2010s). Some background on the complete study: The HLA type of each donor mattered for the analysis, because public TCR beta signatures pointed to carriage of CMV infection along with the matching HLA type. What the work shows at the level of the full study, not this receptor alone: The ex vivo response was dominated by HLA-C-restricted CMV-specific TCR beta clonotypes, which also provided the single most frequent clonotype in two of eight donors. Cumulative frequency of public TCR beta family members discriminated carriers of CMV infection plus the relevant HLA type in this cohort and an independent 352-donor cohort.

CDR1 is given as SGHTA and CDR2 as FQGTGA, both from the germline V gene. Including cysteine and phenylalanine, the CDR3 has 13 amino acids. Here the CDR3 DNA is all that survives: 39 bases in frame from base 1. V is shortened by 2 bases, J by 7 bases, and the region joining them spans 6 bases. The sample holds many counts of this clonotype. What this receptor recognizes is not known. Base qualities are not recorded, but no much larger clone differs from it by a single base. Data came from an Illumina HiSeq 1500. TCRdb took the public reads, trimmed them with fastp at Q25, ran MiXCR for clone calling and kept in-frame beta chains. Each entry is one CDR3 protein sequence, shown with its most common DNA and genes. The sample data list some 300,000 distinct CDR3 sequences, and roughly 15% of these were observed just once. Roughly 8.7% of the sample rests with the top ten.

Material for sequencing was PBMCs. Here the chain combines TRBV7-3 and TRBJ1-6; confidence is insufficient to name the D gene. The TCR was taken from a human donor in good health (CMV status not recorded). Some clones in this sample may be carry-over from other donors' samples. The DNA sequence reads TGTGCCAGCAGCTTATATGGGAATTCACCCCTCCACTTT. This is translated as CASSLYGNSPLHF.